This T cell receptor beta chain originates from a study of T-cell memory formation after mild COVID-19. Overall study context: For the most part, TCR clusters were specific to one donor.

Only a few counts were recorded for this clonotype. Its antigen is currently unknown. Researchers used 5'RACE with constant-segment primers to make TCR alpha and TCR beta cDNA libraries that carry sample barcodes and UMIs. TCRdb analysed the 5' RACE reads with MiXCR anew, one entry per CDR3 protein. The table shows 300,000 to 400,000 distinct CDR3 sequences, with 15% to 20% occurring only once. General study points: The CD4+ clones that contracted clustered mainly within CM and EM, and the CD8+ clones concentrated in EMRA.

Germline CDR1 reads SGHNT; CDR2 reads YYREEE (reference sequence). The CDR3 sequence is 13 residues long. Deletions cut 0 bases from V and 5 bases from J, with 9 bases between. The origin of this receptor is a man aged 18 to 29 who had mild COVID-19 (a few samples of this study predate the infection). Cell type and time point are not known. The chain has TRBV5-4 and TRBJ2-7, with D possibly TRBD2 on 5 matching bases. Sequencing was done on a sample of PBMCs or a T cell subset sorted from them (not recorded which). The CDR3 coding sequence is TGTGCCAGCAGCTTGGACCCCGGGAACGAGCAGTACGTC. This translates into CASSLDPGNEQYV.